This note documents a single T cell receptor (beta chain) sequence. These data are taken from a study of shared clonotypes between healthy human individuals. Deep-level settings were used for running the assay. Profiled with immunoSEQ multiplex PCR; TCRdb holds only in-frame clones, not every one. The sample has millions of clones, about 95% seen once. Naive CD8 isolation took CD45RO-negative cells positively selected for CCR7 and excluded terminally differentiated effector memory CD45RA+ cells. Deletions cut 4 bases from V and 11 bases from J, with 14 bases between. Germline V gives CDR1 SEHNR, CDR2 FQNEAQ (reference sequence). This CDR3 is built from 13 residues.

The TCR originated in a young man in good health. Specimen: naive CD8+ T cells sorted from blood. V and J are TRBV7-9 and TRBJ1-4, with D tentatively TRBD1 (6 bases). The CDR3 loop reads CASSSGQGRKLFF. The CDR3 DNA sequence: TGTGCCAGCAGCTCGGGGCAGGGGAGGAAACTGTTTTTT.